The text below deals with one TCR beta chain. This sample stems from a study of blood T cell repertoires in COVID-19. As for the study in general: T cells, B-cell-depleted T cells, or PBMCs provided the cDNA or gDNA that served as material.

This CDR3 has 13 amino acids. V was shortened by 2 bases and J by 6 bases, with 11 bases between the two germline ends. Looked up from germline, CDR1 is MDHEN and CDR2 is SYDVKM. Per the original methods: Estimation of nucleated cell counts relied on the amplification of reference gene primers. TCRdb's copy holds only in-frame clones and misses some; the assay was immunoSEQ multiplex PCR. V and J calls and clone size are copied from that table; D and trimming were computed from the DNA. The sample includes 65,000 or so clones, more than 75% of them seen just once. The source is a woman aged 70 to 79 with acute or convalescent COVID-19. The chain uses TRBV28 and TRBJ2-7, with D unclear. The sample taken for sequencing was peripheral blood. The CDR3 spells CASSLPLSFEQYF. CDR3 nucleotides: TGTGCCAGCAGTTTACCCCTTTCGTTCGAGCAGTACTTC.